The 9 T cell receptor beta chains presented below share a single source sample, sequenced in a study of human T cells and chemical hapten exposure. Time point of the sample: pre-sensitization, week 0. This sample's treatment: therapeutic diphenylcyclopropenone sensitization with weekly scalp DPC. TCRdb reprocessed the RACE reads with MiXCR, giving one entry per CDR3 protein. The sample holds 300,000 to 450,000 distinct CDR3 sequences, roughly 5.3% seen once. The sample here was whole blood, taken in connection with sensitization to the hapten diphenylcyclopropenone (DPC). The receptor source for this set is a woman in her 50s with alopecia areata. Some clones in this sample may be carry-over from other donors' samples.

The genes are TRBV27 and TRBJ2-7; 8 nucleotides line up with TRBD2. J gave up 6 bases and V 3 bases, and 10 bases lay outside the gene matches. The CDR3 consists of 15 residues. The germline gives CDR1 MNHEY, CDR2 SMNVEV (reference sequence). This CDR3 reads CASSFGAGGLVEQYF. In DNA, the CDR3 is TGTGCCAGCAGTTTTGGGGCGGGAGGACTGGTCGAGCAGTACTTC.

The table lists this clonotype with many counts. This chain joins TRBV20-1 and TRBJ2-7, with a tentative D call TRBD2 (5 bases). Trimming shortened V by 0 bases and J by 1 base, and 13 bases separated the two germline ends. CDR3 length equals 15 residues. Germline-derived CDR1 and CDR2 are DFQATT and SNEGSKA (reference sequence). The CDR3: CSARDRIATSYEQYF. The CDR3 nucleotides read TGCAGTGCTAGAGATAGAATAGCGACGTCCTACGAGCAGTACTTC.

This clonotype was detected a few times. Since no conserved phenylalanine or tryptophan closes the CDR3, a read error is the likely cause. This chain links TRBV5-6 with TRBJ2-7; 9 positions match TRBD1. CDR3 length: 15 residues. V was clipped by 4 bases and J by 7 bases; unmatched bases: 12. Per germline, CDR1 SGHDT and CDR2 YYEEEE. CDR3: CASSPGTGSTLEQYL. The DNA for the CDR3 is TGTGCCAGCAGCCCCGGGACAGGGTCGACTTTGGAGCAGTACTTG.

V usage is TRBV9 and J usage is TRBJ1-6; a weak D match, TRBD1 (5 bases). Trimming took off 3 bases at V and 9 bases at J, with 13 bases between the two ends. The CDR3 extends over 14 amino acids. CDR1 and CDR2 (germline): SGDLS, YYNGEE. For the CDR3, the DNA is TGTGCCAGCAGCGCGCTCCAGGGAAGTTCACCCCTCCACTTT. Encoded protein: CASSALQGSSPLHF.

A few counts support this clonotype. The chain recombines TRBV20-1 with TRBJ1-5; D unclear. CDR1 and CDR2 from the germline V gene are DFQATT and SNEGSKA (reference sequence). This CDR3 has 14 amino acids. The V end lost 3 bases, the J end lost 2 bases, and 11 bases lay between the germline ends. CDR3 nucleotides: TGCAGTGCTAGCTTGTCCAGGCGCAATCAGCCCCAGCATTTT. Translating it yields CSASLSRRNQPQHF.

The chain carries TRBV12-5 and TRBJ2-7, with D perhaps assigned TRBD1 or TRBD2 (6 bases each). The CDR3 contains 14 residues. Per the germline V gene, CDR1 is LGHNT and CDR2 is FRNRAP. V was clipped by 6 bases and J by 7 bases, with 19 bases between them. CDR3 bases: TGTGCTAGTGGAATGAGGGGGGTACCGAATGAGCAGTACTTC. This sequence encodes CASGMRGVPNEQYF.

Of note for this clonotype: A read error is possible here, since a much larger clone lies one base away. Because it lacks the conserved phenylalanine or tryptophan at the end, this CDR3 is likely a read error. CDR3 nucleotides: TGTGCCAGCAGTACCGGACACTCCTCCTCTGGGGCCAACGTCCTGACTCTC. Translating gives CASSTGHSSSGANVLTL. The gene calls are TRBV28 and TRBJ2-6; weak D call: TRBD1 (5 bases). The V gene lost 5 bases and the J gene lost 0 bases, with 14 bases spanning the gap. The CDR3 totals 17 residues. Per germline, CDR1 MDHEN and CDR2 SYDVKM.

The rearrangement links TRBV2 to TRBJ1-5; the D gene is possibly TRBD1 (5 bases). Trimming took off 0 bases at V and 1 base at J, with 13 bases between the two ends. The length of the CDR3 is 17 residues. CDR1 is SNHLY, CDR2 FYNNEI, per germline. CDR3 region: CASSEARGGGSNQPQHF. CDR3 in DNA: TGTGCCAGCAGTGAAGCGCGGGGGGGTGGCAGCAATCAGCCCCAGCATTTT.

This clonotype was observed at least ten times. The chain is built from TRBV6-5 and TRBJ2-1; D unresolved. CDR3 length: 15 residues. The germline gives CDR1 MNHEY, CDR2 SVGAGI. The V gene lost 6 bases and the J gene lost 4 bases, with 16 bases spanning the gap. CDR3 DNA sequence: TGTGCCAGCAGGACGGGCAGGCAATATTACAATGAGCAGTTCTTC. It encodes CASRTGRQYYNEQFF.